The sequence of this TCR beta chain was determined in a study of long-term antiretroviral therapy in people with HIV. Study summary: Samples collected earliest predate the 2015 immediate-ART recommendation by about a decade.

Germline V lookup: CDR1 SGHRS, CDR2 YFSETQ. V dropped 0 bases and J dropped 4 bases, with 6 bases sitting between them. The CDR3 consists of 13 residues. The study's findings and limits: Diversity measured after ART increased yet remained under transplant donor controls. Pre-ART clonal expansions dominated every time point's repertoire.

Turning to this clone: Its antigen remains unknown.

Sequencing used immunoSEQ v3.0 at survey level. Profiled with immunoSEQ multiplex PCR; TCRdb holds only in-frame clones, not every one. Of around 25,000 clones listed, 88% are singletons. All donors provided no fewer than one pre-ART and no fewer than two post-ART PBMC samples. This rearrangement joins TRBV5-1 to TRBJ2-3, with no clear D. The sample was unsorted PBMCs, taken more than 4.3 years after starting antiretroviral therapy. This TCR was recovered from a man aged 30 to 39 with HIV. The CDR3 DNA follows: TGCGCCAGCAGCTTGGGTGGGGCAGATACGCAGTATTTT. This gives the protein CASSLGGADTQYF.